This paragraph covers one T cell receptor beta chain sequence. Its antigen remains unknown. The germline V gene encodes CDR1 MDHEN and CDR2 SYDVKM. With 6 bases clipped from V and 5 bases from J, the junction kept 10 bases outside the gene matches. The CDR3 is 15 amino acids. This record comes from a study of shared clonotypes between healthy human individuals. Study-level findings and limits: Estimated clonotype richness was generally higher in naive than memory subsets. Rarefaction exposed incomplete sorted-subset sequencing despite large depth.

Terminally differentiated effector memory CD45RA+ cells were left out of the naive CD8 fraction, which was CD45RO-negative and positively selected for CCR7. Replicate PCRs for sorted subsets used 200 to 250 ng DNA; this equaled tens of thousands of T cell genomes. Libraries were prepared by immunoSEQ multiplex PCR; TCRdb keeps only in-frame clonotypes and omits some of them. In the table there are around 2,000,000 clones, roughly 91% of which are singletons. The chain recombines TRBV28 with TRBJ2-3; 8 positions agree with TRBD1. This TCR derives from a man between 18 and 35 years old in good health. Some clones in this sample may be carry-over from other donors' samples. The sample consisted of naive CD8+ T cells from PBMCs. CDR3 loop: CASRIVRTGKDTQYF. The CDR3 bases are TGTGCCAGCAGGATTGTAAGGACAGGGAAAGATACGCAGTATTTT.